The clone carrying this T cell receptor beta chain was seen once. At one end the junction does not follow the germline gene, possibly because of a read error. This record comes from a study of blood T cells in healthy people across ages. With a J-beta primer mix and a sample-barcoded 5' primer, a second PCR ran about 6 to 11 cycles. In TCRdb, the 5' RACE reads were re-called with MiXCR into one record per CDR3 protein. The sample holds fewer than 1,000,000 distinct CDR3 sequences, approximately 44% seen once. The CDR3 spans 14 residues. Sequenced input: blood. This TCR derives from a man between 60 and 75 years old in good health. The V gene is TRBV12-3 or TRBV12-4, the J gene TRBJ2-3; TRBD2 might be the D (5 bases). CDR3 nucleotides: TGTGTCAGCAGTTTAGCGCGAACTGGGAATACGCAGTATTTT. This gives the protein CVSSLARTGNTQYF.